This is a list of T cell receptor beta chains from one sample in a study of shared clonotypes between healthy human individuals. Profiled with immunoSEQ multiplex PCR; TCRdb holds only in-frame clones, not every one. Of about 520,000 clones in the sample, about 96% are singletons; the top ten hold about 0.068%. Sequenced: naive CD4+ T cells sorted from blood. The receptors here all came from a woman aged 25 to 45 in good health. Each CDR3 is given with its conserved first and last residue. Fields, in order: J gene, CDR3 length, V gene, D gene, clone size, CDR3 protein, CDR3 DNA. A D gene is named only where the DNA matches it firmly. Rows give clone size only sometimes, using once, few, many, or a class for an expanded clone.

TRBJ2-3,14,TRBV27,NA,NA,CASSFFAEGYTQYF,TGTGCCAGCAGTTTCTTCGCCGAGGGGTATACGCAGTATTTT
TRBJ2-3,14,TRBV5-1,NA,NA,CASSPGVGTDTQYF,TGCGCCAGCAGCCCGGGAGTGGGGACAGATACGCAGTATTTT
TRBJ1-2,15,TRBV6-5,TRBD1,NA,CASSYRTGKNYGYTF,TGTGCCAGCAGTTACAGGACAGGGAAGAACTATGGCTACACCTTC
TRBJ2-5,13,TRBV5-1,TRBD1,NA,CASSWTGGETQYF,TGCGCCAGCAGCTGGACAGGGGGAGAGACCCAGTACTTC
TRBJ1-2,14,TRBV19,NA,NA,CASRAHDTNYGYTF,TGTGCCAGTAGAGCACACGATACTAACTATGGCTACACCTTC
TRBJ1-2,14,TRBV27,TRBD1,few,CASRGRGQGGGYTF,TGTGCCAGCAGAGGACGCGGACAGGGCGGCGGCTACACCTTC
TRBJ2-5,13,TRBV28,NA,NA,CASRPGQQETQYF,TGTGCCAGCAGACCTGGACAGCAAGAGACCCAGTACTTC
TRBJ1-5,16,TRBV21-1,NA,NA,CASSKSGTATNQPQHF,TGTGCCAGCAGCAAGTCCGGGACAGCGACGAATCAGCCCCAGCATTTT
TRBJ2-5,15,TRBV10-1,TRBD2,NA,CATFGAGGRQETQYF,TGCGCCACCTTTGGGGCGGGAGGGCGACAAGAGACCCAGTACTTC
TRBJ1-6,17,TRBV4-2,NA,NA,CASSQDPPGGLYSPLHF,TGTGCCAGCAGCCAAGATCCCCCGGGGGGGTTATACTCACCCCTCCACTTT
TRBJ1-2,14,TRBV28,TRBD1,once,CASSRPGQTMGYTF,TGTGCCAGCAGTCGGCCGGGACAGACTATGGGGTACACCTTC
TRBJ2-7,13,TRBV28,NA,NA,CASSLYYGYEQYF,TGTGCCAGCAGTTTATATTACGGGTACGAGCAGTACTTC
TRBJ2-1,16,TRBV28,NA,NA,CASSLPDWASYNEQFF,TGTGCCAGCAGTTTACCCGACTGGGCCTCCTACAATGAGCAGTTCTTC
TRBJ2-1,15,TRBV2,NA,NA,CASSVPLLANNEQFF,TGTGCCAGCAGTGTTCCTCTTCTAGCGAACAATGAGCAGTTCTTC
TRBJ1-1,12,TRBV19,NA,NA,CASKQGLSEAFF,TGTGCCAGCAAACAGGGCTTGAGTGAAGCTTTCTTT
TRBJ2-2,11,TRBV7-6,NA,NA,CASSLTGELFF,TGTGCCAGCAGCTTAACCGGGGAGCTGTTTTTT
TRBJ2-5,18,TRBV4-1,TRBD2,NA,CASSQVSPLAGGIETQYF,TGCGCCAGCAGCCAAGTTTCCCCACTAGCGGGAGGGATCGAGACCCAGTACTTC
TRBJ2-7,15,TRBV28,NA,NA,CASSLPDPVHHEQYF,TGTGCCAGCAGTCTCCCGGACCCTGTACACCACGAGCAGTACTTC
TRBJ2-1,15,TRBV25-1,TRBD2,NA,CASSEGRGVYNEQFF,TGTGCCAGCAGTGAAGGGCGGGGGGTCTACAATGAGCAGTTCTTC
TRBJ2-2,12,TRBV5-1,NA,NA,CASSLNTGELFF,TGCGCCAGCAGCTTAAACACCGGGGAGCTGTTTTTT
TRBJ1-1,11,TRBV28,NA,NA,CASSRVSGAFF,TGTGCCAGCAGCCGGGTGAGCGGAGCTTTCTTT
TRBJ2-5,13,TRBV29-1,NA,NA,CSVAGSKGETQYF,TGCAGCGTTGCCGGGTCTAAGGGAGAGACCCAGTACTTC
TRBJ1-2,13,TRBV30,NA,NA,CAWSVLSDYGHTF,TGTGCCTGGAGTGTATTGTCGGACTATGGCCACACCTTC
TRBJ2-3,14,TRBV11-2,NA,NA,CASSPWRDFDTQYF,TGTGCCAGCAGCCCCTGGCGGGATTTTGATACGCAGTATTTT
TRBJ2-7,13,TRBV18,NA,NA,CASSPGTAYEQYF,TGTGCCAGCTCACCCGGGACGGCCTACGAGCAGTACTTC
TRBJ2-2,13,TRBV6-4,NA,NA,CARNRTNTGELFF,TGTGCCAGGAACAGGACGAACACCGGGGAGCTGTTTTTT
TRBJ2-2,14,TRBV6-4,TRBD1,NA,CASSETGFSGELFF,TGTGCCAGCAGTGAGACAGGGTTCTCCGGGGAGCTGTTTTTT
TRBJ2-2,13,TRBV19,NA,once,CASISWRAGELFF,TGTGCCAGTATTAGCTGGAGGGCCGGGGAGCTGTTTTTT
TRBJ2-7,15,TRBV6-5,TRBD1,NA,CASSSGGTGTYEQYF,TGTGCCAGCAGTAGTGGGGGGACAGGGACGTACGAGCAGTACTTC
TRBJ2-2,15,TRBV14,NA,NA,CASSQDRAPTGELFF,TGTGCCAGCAGCCAAGACAGGGCGCCCACCGGGGAGCTGTTTTTT
TRBJ2-1,15,TRBV11-2,NA,NA,CASSLGETVYNEQFF,TGTGCCAGCAGCTTGGGGGAGACAGTCTACAATGAGCAGTTCTTC
TRBJ1-3,15,TRBV19,TRBD1,NA,CASSLRQGSRNTIYF,TGTGCCAGTAGTCTCCGACAGGGTAGCAGAAACACCATATATTTT
TRBJ2-5,13,TRBV28,NA,NA,CASSFLLPETQYF,TGTGCCAGCAGTTTTCTACTCCCAGAGACCCAGTACTTC
TRBJ2-5,14,TRBV6-1,NA,NA,CASSENRLGETQYF,TGTGCCAGCAGTGAGAACAGGTTGGGGGAGACCCAGTACTTC
TRBJ1-5,17,TRBV19,TRBD1,NA,CASRPGLEGAGNQPQHF,TGTGCCAGTAGGCCGGGATTAGAGGGGGCCGGCAATCAGCCCCAGCATTTT
TRBJ2-7,14,TRBV5-4,NA,NA,CASSLGLARDEQYF,TGTGCCAGCAGCTTGGGGCTAGCTCGGGACGAGCAGTACTTC
TRBJ2-5,14,TRBV28,TRBD2,once,CASSLSAGVETQYF,TGTGCCAGCAGTTTATCGGCGGGAGTGGAGACCCAGTACTTC
TRBJ1-2,15,TRBV6-1,TRBD1,NA,CASRESPDRAYGYTF,TGTGCCAGCAGGGAAAGTCCGGACAGGGCCTATGGCTACACCTTC
TRBJ1-5,15,TRBV19,NA,NA,CASSKTLGSNQPQHF,TGTGCCAGTAGTAAGACACTCGGAAGCAATCAGCCCCAGCATTTT
TRBJ2-7,14,TRBV2,NA,NA,CASSNSLRLPEQYF,TGTGCCAGCAGTAATAGTTTGCGCCTCCCCGAGCAGTACTTC
TRBJ2-5,14,TRBV11-2,TRBD2,NA,CASSSAGGRETQYF,TGTGCCAGCAGCTCCGCGGGGGGAAGAGAGACCCAGTACTTC
TRBJ1-3,14,TRBV2,NA,NA,CASSVGGSGNTIYF,TGTGCCAGCAGTGTAGGGGGCTCTGGAAACACCATATATTTT
TRBJ2-1,14,TRBV19,NA,NA,CASRSGETYNEQFF,TGTGCCAGTAGGTCTGGGGAAACCTACAATGAGCAGTTCTTC
TRBJ2-5,15,TRBV6-5,TRBD2,once,CASSSGTSVVETQYF,TGTGCCAGCAGTTCCGGGACTAGCGTCGTGGAGACCCAGTACTTC
TRBJ2-6,15,TRBV28,NA,NA,CASSLWNSGANVLTF,TGTGCCAGCAGTTTATGGAACTCTGGGGCCAACGTCCTGACTTTC
TRBJ2-7,15,TRBV5-1,NA,few,CASRSGPEGYYEQYF,TGCGCCAGCAGATCCGGACCGGAAGGATATTACGAGCAGTACTTC
TRBJ2-7,14,TRBV28,TRBD1,NA,CASSLPDRNYEQYF,TGTGCCAGCAGTCTACCGGACAGGAACTACGAGCAGTACTTC
TRBJ2-3,20,TRBV10-3,TRBD2,NA,CAIREDLGTSGSERTDTQYF,TGTGCCATCAGGGAAGACCTAGGGACTAGCGGGAGTGAACGCACAGATACGCAGTATTTT
TRBJ1-4,13,TRBV2,NA,NA,CARNRAKNEKLFF,TGTGCCAGGAACAGGGCGAAGAATGAAAAACTGTTTTTT
TRBJ2-5,15,TRBV15,TRBD1,NA,CATSRDQGAGETQYF,TGTGCCACCAGCAGAGATCAGGGGGCGGGAGAGACCCAGTACTTC
TRBJ2-6,15,TRBV27,NA,NA,CASSLGQTGANVLTF,TGTGCCAGCAGTTTAGGACAGACTGGGGCCAACGTCCTGACTTTC
TRBJ1-5,15,TRBV5-1,TRBD1,NA,CASSLAGTVNQPQHF,TGCGCCAGCAGCTTGGCCGGGACAGTCAATCAGCCCCAGCATTTT
TRBJ2-7,19,TRBV4-2,TRBD2,NA,CASSQDWGPVSGSLREQYF,TGTGCCAGCAGCCAAGATTGGGGACCTGTGAGCGGGAGCCTCCGCGAGCAGTACTTC